This T cell receptor beta chain stems from a study of beta chain features in type 1 diabetes (dated by TCRdb to the late 2010s). Some background on the complete study: Mean age, gender distribution, total cell number and subset yield were not different between patients and healthy donors. A total of roughly 100,000,000 sorted cells were examined across all samples, and the number of cells per subset was strongly correlated with RNA yield. In the study, TCRB repertoires of sorted circulating CD4+ T cell subsets from recently diagnosed type 1 diabetes patients were compared with those of matched healthy donors. Whereas all 30 or so donors provided naive and central memory subsets, regulatory and stem cell-like memory subsets were isolated from just 8 patients and roughly 8 healthy donors.

Many counts were recorded for this clone. The target of this receptor is not known. Per-base qualities were not stored, and no clone one base away is much larger. V loses 7 bases of germline sequence and J loses 0 bases, and the interval between the two ends is 6 bases. The CDR3 holds 11 amino acids from the cysteine to the phenylalanine. The sequence is cut down to CDR3 DNA, 33 bases in frame from base 1. In the germline V gene, CDR1 corresponds to SQVTM and CDR2 to ANQGSEA. Results and caveats for the whole study, not just this receptor: Sequencing cDNA rather than genomic DNA could over-represent highly expressing activated cells, although activation and CD3 levels did not differ between groups. Type 1 diabetes patients showed a moderate but significant shortening of TCRB CDR3 length in all four CD4+ subsets. The naive, central memory and regulatory TCRB repertoires appeared to resemble one another more closely among patients than among healthy donors. Patients with type 1 diabetes made fewer insertions and deleted more nucleotides at VDJ recombination sites, implying thymic rearrangement abnormalities. Shorter templates might be favored by PCR, yet because patient and control samples were amplified and corrected together, any such skew would affect both groups equally. Because the HLA sub-analyses included only small numbers of individuals, any influence of HLA type on TCRB rearrangement was left unresolved.

Each donor gave one peripheral blood draw, averaging about 120 mL, which was collected into heparinised tubes. A BD FACSAria II was used to sort naive, central memory, regulatory and stem cell-like memory CD4+ T cells with a panel that included CD45RO, CCR7, CD25, CD127, CD95 and CD27. Every sorted population had a purity above 95%. Right away, PBMCs were isolated by Lymphoprep density gradient centrifugation and were stained directly, with no culture step. To minimize batch effects, samples were stained and sorted in pairs, one healthy donor with one patient per experiment. All of the isolated RNA was reverse transcribed with the High Capacity cDNA Reverse Transcription Kit, so expressed TCRB transcripts were sequenced. Naive, central memory and regulatory T cell samples underwent deep immunoSEQ sequencing, averaging about 3.57 million total reads per sample. Sorted cells were lysed in RLT buffer, and RNA was extracted using DNase-treated RNeasy Micro or Mini kits according to cell number. Each cell subset was processed separately to prevent cross-contamination, with patient and healthy donor samples processed together. TCRB sequences were amplified from cDNA with the immunoSEQ multiplex PCR, producing 87-bp fragments spanning the CDR3 region. Sequencing of the amplicons was performed on the Illumina HiSeq platform. In the paper's pipeline: PCR bias was corrected computationally using synthetic template baselines, and reads within Hamming distance 2 were collapsed, with unmergeable singletons discarded. By aligning reads against IMGT, V, D and J genes, CDR3 length, and insertions or deletions at six rearrangement sites were assigned. Within each subset, clonotype counts were normalized to sorted cell number, and only after that were true diversity and Gini coefficients computed with the tcR R package. The overlap coefficient, calculated on TCRB nucleotide sequences, was used to quantify repertoire sharing. Held by TCRdb, this immuneACCESS table contains in-frame sequences only and omits some clones. Under half of the omission traces to an unresolved V gene where checked; the cause of the rest is unknown. That table gives V, J and clone size, and the DNA gave D and trimming. This sample comprises roughly 150,000 clones, roughly 8% of them detected only once. The ten biggest clones cover 0.45% to 0.6% of the sample.

The TCR originated in a woman between 18 and 30 years old with type 1 diabetes. The receptor chain draws on TRBV29-1 and TRBJ1-1; TRBD1 is possibly the D segment (6 matching bases). The sequencing input was central memory CD4+ T cells from blood. CDR3 reads: CSGTVNTEAFF. The DNA sequence is given as TGCAGCGGGACAGTGAACACTGAAGCTTTCTTT.